This TCR beta chain was sequenced for a study of CD8 T cells in Susac syndrome. This CDR3 spans 15 amino acids. Germline V lookup: CDR1 LGHNA, CDR2 YNFKEQ. V dropped 2 bases and J dropped 4; count of bases not matched to a gene: 3. An amount of RNA that ranged from 0.5 to 1 ug was reverse transcribed with random hexamers. TCRdb passed the immunoSEQ multiplex PCR reads through MiXCR, listing each CDR3 protein once. The top ten clones hold 0.084% of a sample with roughly 150,000 distinct CDR3 sequences, approximately 96% of them seen once. The clonotype originates from a human donor with Susac syndrome. The sequenced sample consisted of CD4+ T cells from PBMCs. The chain has TRBV4-2 and TRBJ2-7, with 12 positions matching TRBD2. CDR3 coding DNA: TGTGCCAGCAGCCAACAGACTAGCGGGGGTTACGAGCAGTACTTC. Protein: CASSQQTSGGYEQYF.